This T cell receptor (beta chain) was captured by sequencing in a study of beta chain features in type 1 diabetes. CDR1 and CDR2 from the germline V gene are MNHEY and SVGAGI. Trimming stripped 0 bases from V and 2 bases from J, with 11 bases between. The CDR3 is made up of 15 amino acids. The study reverse transcribed the entire isolated RNA, so it sequenced expressed TCRB transcripts. Here immunoSEQ multiplex PCR was the method, and the copy in TCRdb shows in-frame clones only, minus some. The table has about 330,000 clones, 9.5% to 12% seen once. This TCR was recovered from a woman in her 30s in good health. Sequencing was done on a sample of naive CD4+ T cells from blood. The rearrangement uses TRBV6-5 and TRBJ2-7; possibly TRBD2 for D (5 bases). The CDR3 here is CASSYSEEAAYEQYF. CDR3 nucleotides: TGTGCCAGCAGTTACTCTGAGGAGGCCGCCTACGAGCAGTACTTC.